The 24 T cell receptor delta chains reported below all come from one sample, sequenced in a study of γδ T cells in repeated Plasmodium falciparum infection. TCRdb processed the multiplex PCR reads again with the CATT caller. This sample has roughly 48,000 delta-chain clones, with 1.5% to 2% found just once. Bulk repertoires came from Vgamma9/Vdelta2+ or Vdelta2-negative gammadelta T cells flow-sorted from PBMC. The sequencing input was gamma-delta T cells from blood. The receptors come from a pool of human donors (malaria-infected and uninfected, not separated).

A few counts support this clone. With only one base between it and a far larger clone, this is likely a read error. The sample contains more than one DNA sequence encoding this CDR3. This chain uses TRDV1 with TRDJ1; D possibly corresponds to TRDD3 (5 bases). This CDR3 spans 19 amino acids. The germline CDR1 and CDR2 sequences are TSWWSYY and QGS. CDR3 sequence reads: CALGHPGLTTWVGTDKLIF. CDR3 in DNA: TGTGCCCTTGGGCACCCAGGCCTGACCACCTGGGTGGGTACCGATAAACTCATCTTT.

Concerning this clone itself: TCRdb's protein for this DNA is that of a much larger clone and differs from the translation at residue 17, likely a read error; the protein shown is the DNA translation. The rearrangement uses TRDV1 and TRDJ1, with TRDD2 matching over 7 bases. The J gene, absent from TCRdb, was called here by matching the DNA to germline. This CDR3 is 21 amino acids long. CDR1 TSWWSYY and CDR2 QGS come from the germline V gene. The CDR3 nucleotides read TGTGCTCTTGGGGAACCCCCCCGATTCCTACCCGGGGCTCCGTACACCAATAAACTCATCTTT. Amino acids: CALGEPPRFLPGAPYTNKLIF.

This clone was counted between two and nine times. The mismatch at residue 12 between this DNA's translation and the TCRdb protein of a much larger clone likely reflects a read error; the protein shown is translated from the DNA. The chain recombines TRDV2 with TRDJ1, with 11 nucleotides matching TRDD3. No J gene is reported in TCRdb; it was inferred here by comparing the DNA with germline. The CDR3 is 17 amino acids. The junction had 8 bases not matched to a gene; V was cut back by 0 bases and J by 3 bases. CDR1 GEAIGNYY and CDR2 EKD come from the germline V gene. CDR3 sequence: CACDTLLGDKGADKLIF. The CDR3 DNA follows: TGTGCCTGTGACACCTTACTGGGGGATAAGGGAGCCGATAAACTCATCTTT.

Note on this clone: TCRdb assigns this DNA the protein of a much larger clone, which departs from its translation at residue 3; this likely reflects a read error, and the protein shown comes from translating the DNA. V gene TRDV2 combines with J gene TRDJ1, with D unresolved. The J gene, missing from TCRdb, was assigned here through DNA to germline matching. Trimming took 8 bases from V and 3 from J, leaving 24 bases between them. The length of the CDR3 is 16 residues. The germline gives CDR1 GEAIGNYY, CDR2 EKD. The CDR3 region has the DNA TGTGCCTATGTGAGTCTAGGTACGAGGGGTCCCGATAAACTCATCTTT. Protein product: CAYVSLGTRGPDKLIF.

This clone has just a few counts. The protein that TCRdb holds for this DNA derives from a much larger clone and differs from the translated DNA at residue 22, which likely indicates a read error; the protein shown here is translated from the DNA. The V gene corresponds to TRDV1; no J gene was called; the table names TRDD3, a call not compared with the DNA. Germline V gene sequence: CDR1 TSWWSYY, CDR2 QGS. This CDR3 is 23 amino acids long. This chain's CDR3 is CALGEPGGGSRGLWGQSTDKLTF. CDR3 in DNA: TGTGCTCTTGGGGAACCTGGAGGTGGTTCCCGAGGACTCTGGGGGCAATCCACCGATAAACTCACCTTT.

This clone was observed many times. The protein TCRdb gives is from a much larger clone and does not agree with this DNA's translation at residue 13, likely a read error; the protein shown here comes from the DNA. CDR3 coding DNA: TGTGCTCTTGGGGAGTTACTCTGGGGGACGAGTTTAAGGTACACCGATAAACTCATCTTT. Protein product: CALGELLWGTSLRYTDKLIF. The J gene is TRDJ1, the V gene TRDV1; 8 bases map to TRDD3. Germline CDR1 and CDR2: TSWWSYY and QGS. The CDR3 covers 20 residues. Unmatched junction bases numbered 18, after V lost 3 bases and J lost 0 bases.

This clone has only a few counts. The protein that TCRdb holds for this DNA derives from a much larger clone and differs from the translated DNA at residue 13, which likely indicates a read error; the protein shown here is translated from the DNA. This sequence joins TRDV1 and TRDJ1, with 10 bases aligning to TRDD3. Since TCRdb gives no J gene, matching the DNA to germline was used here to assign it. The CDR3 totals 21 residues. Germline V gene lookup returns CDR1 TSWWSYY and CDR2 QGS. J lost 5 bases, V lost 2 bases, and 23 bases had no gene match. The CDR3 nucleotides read TGTGCTCTTGGGGAATTCACGGCGGTACTGGGGGATGCTGTCGTCATGGATAAACTCATCTTT. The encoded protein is CALGEFTAVLGDAVVMDKLIF.

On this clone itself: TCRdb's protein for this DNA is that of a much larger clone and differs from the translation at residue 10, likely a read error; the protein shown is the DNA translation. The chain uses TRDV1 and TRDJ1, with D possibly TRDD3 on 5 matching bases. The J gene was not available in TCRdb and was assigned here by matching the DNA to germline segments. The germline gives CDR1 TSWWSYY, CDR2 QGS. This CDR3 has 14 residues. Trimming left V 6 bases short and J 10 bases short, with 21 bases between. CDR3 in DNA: TGTGCTCTTGGAAGAGTCGCTGGGACCCTAGGACTCATCTTT. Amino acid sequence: CALGRVAGTLGLIF.

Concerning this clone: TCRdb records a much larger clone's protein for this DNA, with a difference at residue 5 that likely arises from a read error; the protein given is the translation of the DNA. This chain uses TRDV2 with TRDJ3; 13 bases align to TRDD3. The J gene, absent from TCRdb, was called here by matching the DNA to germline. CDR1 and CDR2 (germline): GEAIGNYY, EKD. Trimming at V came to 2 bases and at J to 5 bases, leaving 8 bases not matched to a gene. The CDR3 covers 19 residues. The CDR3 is CACDILLGDTLGDTRQMFF. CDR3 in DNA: TGTGCCTGTGACATCCTACTGGGGGATACGCTGGGGGACACCCGACAGATGTTTTTC.

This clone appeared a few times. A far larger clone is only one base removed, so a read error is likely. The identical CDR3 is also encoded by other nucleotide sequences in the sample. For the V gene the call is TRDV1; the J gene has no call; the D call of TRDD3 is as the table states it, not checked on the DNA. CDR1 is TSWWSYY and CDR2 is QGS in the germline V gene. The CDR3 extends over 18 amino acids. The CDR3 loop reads CALGETPGGYGYTDKLIF. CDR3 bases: TGTGCTCTTGGGGAGACGCCTGGGGGATACGGGTACACCGATAAGCTCATCTTT.

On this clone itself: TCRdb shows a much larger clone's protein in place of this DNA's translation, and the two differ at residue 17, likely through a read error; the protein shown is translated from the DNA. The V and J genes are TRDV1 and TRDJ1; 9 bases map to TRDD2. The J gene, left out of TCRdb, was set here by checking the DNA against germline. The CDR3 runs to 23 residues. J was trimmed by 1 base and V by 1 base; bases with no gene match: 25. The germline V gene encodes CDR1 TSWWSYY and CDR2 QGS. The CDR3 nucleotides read TGTGCTCTTGGGGAACATTGTTGTAGGCCTTCCTACTCCTACGGGGGATGCACCGATAAACTCATCTTT. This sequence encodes CALGEHCCRPSYSYGGCTDKLIF.

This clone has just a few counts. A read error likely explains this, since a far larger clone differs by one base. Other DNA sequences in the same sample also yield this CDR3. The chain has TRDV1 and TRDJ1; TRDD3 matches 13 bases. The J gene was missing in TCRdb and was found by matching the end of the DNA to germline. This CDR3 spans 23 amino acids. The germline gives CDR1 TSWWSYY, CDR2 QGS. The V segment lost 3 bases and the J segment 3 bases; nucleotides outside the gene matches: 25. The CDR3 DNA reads TGTGCTCTTGGGGAGCTCGGACCTACCCGCTACTGGGGGATACGTTCGGCCGCCGATAAACTCATCTTT. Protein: CALGELGPTRYWGIRSAADKLIF.

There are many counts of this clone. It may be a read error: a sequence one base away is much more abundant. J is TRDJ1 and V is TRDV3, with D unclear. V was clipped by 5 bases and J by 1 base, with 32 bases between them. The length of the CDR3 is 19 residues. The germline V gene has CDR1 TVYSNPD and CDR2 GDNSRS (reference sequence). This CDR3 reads CATRAHSELCESATDKLIF. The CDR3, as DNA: TGTGCCACACGTGCTCATTCTGAATTGTGCGAAAGTGCCACCGATAAACTCATCTTT.

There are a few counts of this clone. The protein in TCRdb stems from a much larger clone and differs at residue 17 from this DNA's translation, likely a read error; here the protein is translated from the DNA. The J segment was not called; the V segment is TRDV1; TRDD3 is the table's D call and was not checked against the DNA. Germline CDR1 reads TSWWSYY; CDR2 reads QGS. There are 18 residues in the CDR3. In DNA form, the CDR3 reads TGTGCTCTTGGGACCCACCTGGGGGATAAGTATAACACCGATAAACTCACCTTT. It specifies CALGTHLGDKYNTDKLTF.

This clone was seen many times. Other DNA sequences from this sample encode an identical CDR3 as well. The CDR3 loop reads CACDTLAQSLGDTTDKLIF. Here the CDR3 DNA reads TGTGCCTGTGACACTCTTGCCCAGTCGCTGGGGGATACAACCGATAAACTCATCTTT. The chain carries TRDV2 and TRDJ1, with 11 positions matching TRDD3. Per germline, CDR1 GEAIGNYY and CDR2 EKD. The ends lost 1 base at V and 2 bases at J; junction bases unmatched: 14. The CDR3 has 19 amino acids.

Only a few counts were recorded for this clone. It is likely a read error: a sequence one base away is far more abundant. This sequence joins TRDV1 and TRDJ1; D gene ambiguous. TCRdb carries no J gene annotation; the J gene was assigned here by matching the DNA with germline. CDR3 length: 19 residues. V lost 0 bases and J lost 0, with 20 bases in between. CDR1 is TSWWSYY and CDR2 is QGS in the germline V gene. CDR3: CALGELDGTLTVYTDKLIF. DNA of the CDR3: TGTGCTCTTGGGGAACTGGACGGTACGCTAACTGTGTACACCGATAAACTCATCTTT.

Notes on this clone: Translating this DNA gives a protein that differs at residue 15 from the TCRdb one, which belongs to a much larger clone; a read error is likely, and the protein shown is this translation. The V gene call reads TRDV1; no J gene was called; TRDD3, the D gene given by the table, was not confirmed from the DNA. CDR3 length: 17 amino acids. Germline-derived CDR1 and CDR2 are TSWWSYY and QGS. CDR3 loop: CALGEGVGGYDRDKPIF. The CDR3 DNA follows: TGTGCTCTTGGGGAAGGAGTAGGGGGATACGATAGAGATAAACCCATCTTT.

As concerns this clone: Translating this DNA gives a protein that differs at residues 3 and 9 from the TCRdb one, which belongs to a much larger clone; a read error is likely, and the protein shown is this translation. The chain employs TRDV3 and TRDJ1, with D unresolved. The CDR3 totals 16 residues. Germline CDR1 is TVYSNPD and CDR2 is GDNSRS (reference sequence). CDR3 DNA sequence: TGTGCCGTTAGGCACCTATCCTGGCATTACACCGATAAACTCATCTTT. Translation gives CAVRHLSWHYTDKLIF.

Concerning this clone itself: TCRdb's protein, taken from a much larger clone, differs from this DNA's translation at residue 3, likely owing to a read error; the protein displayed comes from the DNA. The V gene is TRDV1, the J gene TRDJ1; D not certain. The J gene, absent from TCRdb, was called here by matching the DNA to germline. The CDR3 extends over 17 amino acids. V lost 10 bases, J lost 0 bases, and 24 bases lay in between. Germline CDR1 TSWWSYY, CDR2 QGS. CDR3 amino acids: CAPVALPPWPYTDKLIF. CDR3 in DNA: TGTGCTCCTGTCGCCCTCCCTCCATGGCCGTACACCGATAAACTCATCTTT.

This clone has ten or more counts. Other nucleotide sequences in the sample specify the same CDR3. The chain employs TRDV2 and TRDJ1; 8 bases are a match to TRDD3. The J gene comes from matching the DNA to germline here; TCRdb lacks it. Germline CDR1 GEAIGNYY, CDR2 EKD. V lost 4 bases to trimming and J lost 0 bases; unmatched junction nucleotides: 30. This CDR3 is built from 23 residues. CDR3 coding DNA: TGTGCCTGTGAAGGGGTACCTCTTCCCCGGACTGGGGGGTACGAGGGCTACACCGATAAACTCATCTTT. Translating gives CACEGVPLPRTGGYEGYTDKLIF.

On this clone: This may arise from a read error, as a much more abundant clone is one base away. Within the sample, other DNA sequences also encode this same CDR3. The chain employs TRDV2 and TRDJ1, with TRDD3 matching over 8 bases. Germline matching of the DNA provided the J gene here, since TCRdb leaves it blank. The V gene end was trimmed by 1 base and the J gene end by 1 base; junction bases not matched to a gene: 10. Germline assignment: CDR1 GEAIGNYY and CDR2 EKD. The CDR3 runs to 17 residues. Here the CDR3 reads CACDTPFTGGATDKLIF. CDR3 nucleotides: TGTGCCTGTGACACTCCTTTTACTGGGGGGGCCACCGATAAACTCATCTTT.

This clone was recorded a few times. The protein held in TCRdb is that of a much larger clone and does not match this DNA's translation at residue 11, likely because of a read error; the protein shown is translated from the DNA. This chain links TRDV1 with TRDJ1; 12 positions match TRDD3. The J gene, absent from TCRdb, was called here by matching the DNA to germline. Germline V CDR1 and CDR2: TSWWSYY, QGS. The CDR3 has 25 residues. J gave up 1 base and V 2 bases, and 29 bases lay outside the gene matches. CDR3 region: CALGEKAFLHFPYWGILARTDKLIF. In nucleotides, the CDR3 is TGTGCTCTTGGGGAAAAGGCCTTCCTACACTTTCCGTACTGGGGGATACTCGCACGCACCGATAAACTCATCTTT.

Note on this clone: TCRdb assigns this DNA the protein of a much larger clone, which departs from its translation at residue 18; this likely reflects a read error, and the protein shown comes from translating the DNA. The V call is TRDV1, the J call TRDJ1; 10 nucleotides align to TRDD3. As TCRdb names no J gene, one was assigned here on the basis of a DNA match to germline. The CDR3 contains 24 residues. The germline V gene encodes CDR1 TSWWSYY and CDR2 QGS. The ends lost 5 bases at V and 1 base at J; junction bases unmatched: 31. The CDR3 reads CALGILLGAFPRTGGFGGTDKLIF. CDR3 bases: TGTGCTCTTGGGATTCTTCTAGGGGCCTTTCCTAGGACTGGGGGATTTGGAGGCACCGATAAACTCATCTTT.

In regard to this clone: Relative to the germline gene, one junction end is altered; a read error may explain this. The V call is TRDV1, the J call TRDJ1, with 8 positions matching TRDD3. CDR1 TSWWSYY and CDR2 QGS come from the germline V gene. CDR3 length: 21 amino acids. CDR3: CALWEQPFFPILLGDTDKLIF. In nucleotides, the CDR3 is TGTGCTCTTTGGGAACAGCCCTTTTTCCCAATTTTACTGGGGGACACCGATAAACTCATCTTT.